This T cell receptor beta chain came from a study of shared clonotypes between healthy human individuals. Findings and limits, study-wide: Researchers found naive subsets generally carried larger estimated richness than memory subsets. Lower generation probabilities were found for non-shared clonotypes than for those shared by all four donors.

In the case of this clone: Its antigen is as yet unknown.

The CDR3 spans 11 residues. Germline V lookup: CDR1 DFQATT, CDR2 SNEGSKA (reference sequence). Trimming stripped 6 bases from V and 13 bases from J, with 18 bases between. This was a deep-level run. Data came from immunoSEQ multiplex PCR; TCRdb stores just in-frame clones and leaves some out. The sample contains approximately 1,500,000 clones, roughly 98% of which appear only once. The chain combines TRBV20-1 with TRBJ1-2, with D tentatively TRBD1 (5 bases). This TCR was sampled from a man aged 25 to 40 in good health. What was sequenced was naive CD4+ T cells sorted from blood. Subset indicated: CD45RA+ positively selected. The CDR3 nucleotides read TGCAGTGCCTCCACCGGGACGTATGTCACCTTC. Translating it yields CSASTGTYVTF.